The 26 T cell receptor beta chains below were found in one sample sequenced in a study of cytomegalovirus exposure and HLA in healthy donors. PCR was performed using 60 Vbeta and 13 Jbeta primers. This table comes from immunoSEQ multiplex PCR, and its TCRdb copy is limited to in-frame clones, with some not included. This sample carries about 140,000 clones, roughly 79% of them seen once, and the ten largest clones take less than 1.5%. The sample consisted of PBMCs. The receptors here all came from a man aged 25 to 40 in good health and CMV-seropositive.

The rearrangement uses TRBV28 and TRBJ1-5; perhaps TRBD1 as D (5 bases). V dropped 4 bases and J dropped 6 bases, with 10 bases sitting between them. Germline V gene sequence: CDR1 MDHEN, CDR2 SYDVKM. The CDR3 runs to 13 residues. The CDR3 is CASSSQVSQPQHF. DNA for the CDR3: TGTGCCAGCAGTTCACAGGTTTCTCAGCCCCAGCATTTT. The full variable domain, rest sourced from reference TRBV28 and TRBJ1-5, is DVKVTQSSRYLVKRTGEKVFLECVQDMDHENMFWYRQDPGLGLRLIYFSYDVKMKEKGDIPEGYSVSREKKERFSLILESASTNQTSMYLCASSSQVSQPQHFGDGTRLSIL.

The V call is TRBV5-1, the J call TRBJ2-3; TRBD2 aligns across 9 bases. V trimming: 7 bases; J trimming: 5 bases; junction bases outside the gene matches: 11. Germline V gene lookup returns CDR1 SGHRS and CDR2 YFSETQ. The CDR3 has 15 amino acids. The DNA for the CDR3 is TGCGCCAGCGAACGGGGAGCGGGGGGAGTAGATACGCAGTATTTT. Translating gives CASERGAGGVDTQYF.

The chain recombines TRBV7-6 with TRBJ2-7, with D tentatively TRBD1 (6 bases). Germline CDR1 is SGHVS and CDR2 is FNYEAQ. The CDR3 contains 16 residues. The V end lost 1 base, the J end lost 0 bases, and 13 bases lay between the germline ends. The CDR3 sequence is CASSLGRTGTSYEQYF. DNA for the CDR3: TGTGCCAGCAGCTTAGGTCGAACAGGGACCTCCTACGAGCAGTACTTC. The full variable domain, completed using reference TRBV7-6 and TRBJ2-7, is GAGVSQSPRYKVTKRGQDVALRCDPISGHVSLYWYRQALGQGPEFLTYFNYEAQQDKSGLPNDRFSAERPEGSISTLTIQRTEQRDSAMYRCASSLGRTGTSYEQYFGPGTRLTVT.

The V gene is TRBV5-4, the J gene TRBJ2-2, with TRBD2 identical over 13 bases. The V gene's germline CDR1 is SGHNT and CDR2 YYREEE (reference sequence). V lost 5 bases and J lost 4; bases outside the gene matches: 2. This CDR3 contains 15 residues. The CDR3 nucleotides read TGTGCCAGCAGTAGACTAGCGGGAGGCACCGGGGAGCTGTTTTTT. Protein product: CASSRLAGGTGELFF. The entire variable domain, with the rest obtained from reference TRBV5-4 and TRBJ2-2, is as follows: ETGVTQSPTHLIKTRGQQVTLRCSSQSGHNTVSWYQQALGQGPQFIFQYYREEENGRGNFPPRFSGLQFPNYSSELNVNALELDDSALYLCASSRLAGGTGELFFGEGSRLTVL.

The V and J genes are TRBV10-3 and TRBJ2-7; 8 bases line up with TRBD1. The CDR3 contains 13 residues. The V gene's germline CDR1 is ENHRY and CDR2 SYGVKD. J gave up 4 bases and V 5 bases, and 4 bases lay outside the gene matches. The CDR3 nucleotides are TGTGCCATCAGTACCGACAGGGGATACGAGCAGTACTTC. Residues: CAISTDRGYEQYF.

The chain couples TRBV2 to TRBJ1-5; tentative D call: TRBD1 (6 bases). The ends were cut back, 5 bases at V and 4 bases at J, with 12 bases in the middle. In germline, CDR1 is SNHLY, CDR2 FYNNEI. This CDR3 has 14 residues. This CDR3 is CASSTTGKNQPQHF. CDR3 bases: TGTGCCAGCAGTACCACAGGGAAAAATCAGCCCCAGCATTTT.

The chain has TRBV11-2 and TRBJ2-4; maybe TRBD2 (5 bases). CDR3 length equals 12 residues. CDR1 is SGHAT and CDR2 is FQNNGV in the germline V gene. Trimming left V 6 bases short and J 4 bases short, with 7 bases between. The CDR3 here is CASSPGKNIQYF. The CDR3 region has the DNA TGTGCCAGCAGTCCGGGGAAAAACATTCAGTACTTC. The variable domain in full, completed from reference TRBV11-2 and TRBJ2-4, reads EAGVAQSPRYKIIEKRQSVAFWCNPISGHATLYWYQQILGQGPKLLIQFQNNGVVDDSQLPKDRFSAERLKGVDSTLKIQPAKLEDSAVYLCASSPGKNIQYFGAGTRLSVL.

This chain joins TRBV4-1 and TRBJ2-1; 11 positions match TRBD2. V shed 0 bases, J shed 10 bases, and the junction held 11 bases outside the gene matches. The CDR3 spans 17 residues. The germline gives CDR1 MGHRA, CDR2 YSYEKL. Here the CDR3 reads CASSQEGASGRFGEQFF. The CDR3 region has the DNA TGCGCCAGCAGCCAAGAGGGGGCTAGCGGGAGGTTTGGAGAGCAGTTCTTC.

This sequence joins TRBV18 and TRBJ2-7; a possible D gene is TRBD2 (6 bases). The V and J ends lost 6 bases and 0 bases respectively, with 6 bases between them. Germline V gene data show CDR1 as KGHSH and CDR2 as LQKENI. This CDR3 is 12 amino acids long. CDR3 sequence (DNA): TGTGCCAGCTCGACTAGCTCCTACGAGCAGTACTTC. Its protein is CASSTSSYEQYF.

This clone was seen only once. Additional DNA sequences in this sample encode the identical CDR3. The chain carries TRBV5-1 and TRBJ2-7; D remains unclear. V was cut by 2 bases and J by 3 bases, with 9 bases left in between. Germline loops: CDR1 SGHRS, CDR2 YFSETQ. The CDR3 consists of 13 residues. CDR3 amino acids: CASSFSTGYEQYF. CDR3 in DNA: TGCGCCAGCAGCTTTTCGACGGGCTACGAGCAGTACTTC.

The rearrangement joins TRBV28 to TRBJ1-4; D unresolved. V was clipped by 6 bases and J by 6 bases, with 8 bases between them. The CDR3 covers 12 residues. Germline V gene lookup returns CDR1 MDHEN and CDR2 SYDVKM. This chain's CDR3 is CASSQQYEKLFF. The CDR3 DNA reads TGTGCCAGCAGCCAACAGTATGAAAAACTGTTTTTT. The entire variable domain, with the rest obtained from reference TRBV28 and TRBJ1-4, is as follows: DVKVTQSSRYLVKRTGEKVFLECVQDMDHENMFWYRQDPGLGLRLIYFSYDVKMKEKGDIPEGYSVSREKKERFSLILESASTNQTSMYLCASSQQYEKLFFGSGTQLSVL.

The chain links TRBV19 to TRBJ2-6, with 8 positions matching TRBD1. Unmatched junction bases numbered 8, after V lost 3 bases and J lost 4 bases. This CDR3 is built from 17 residues. Germline V gene sequence: CDR1 LNHDA, CDR2 SQIVND (reference sequence). The CDR3 DNA follows: TGTGCCAGTAGTATTCTTGGACAGGGTTCCGGGGCCAACGTCCTGACTTTC. Translated: CASSILGQGSGANVLTF.

This chain links TRBV6-5 with TRBJ1-5; 11 positions match TRBD1. The CDR3 is 15 residues long. Germline CDR1 is MNHEY and CDR2 is SVGAGI. J lost 7 bases, V lost 6 bases, and 8 bases had no gene match. CDR3 DNA: TGTGCCAGCAGCCCTGGACAGGGGGCGAGGCAGCCCCAGCATTTT. This translates into CASSPGQGARQPQHF.

The chain combines TRBV6-5 with TRBJ2-1; 8 bases align to TRBD1. The germline gives CDR1 MNHEY, CDR2 SVGAGI. The ends lost 4 bases at V and 8 bases at J; junction bases unmatched: 7. The CDR3 spans 14 residues. The CDR3 protein is CASSFSGTGDEQFF. The CDR3 coding sequence is TGTGCCAGCAGTTTTTCCGGGACAGGAGATGAGCAGTTCTTC.

As concerns this clone: An end of the junction does not agree with germline; a read error may underlie this. The chain recombines TRBV7-7 with TRBJ2-7, with D hard to call. CDR3 length equals 10 residues. Germline V gene sequence: CDR1 SSHAT, CDR2 FNYEAQ (reference sequence). CDR3 amino acids: CASSFNEQYF. CDR3 DNA: TGTGCTAGCAGCTTCAACGAGCAGTACTTC.

J is TRBJ2-5 and V is TRBV7-9, with 14 positions matching TRBD2. The CDR3 covers 16 residues. V lost 5 bases and J lost 3; bases outside the gene matches: 5. In germline, CDR1 is SEHNR, CDR2 FQNEAQ (reference sequence). DNA of the CDR3: TGTGCCAGCAGCCCGGGACTAGCGGGAGTGAAAGAGACCCAGTACTTC. Its protein product is CASSPGLAGVKETQYF.

This chain links TRBV27 with TRBJ2-1, with 10 nucleotides matching TRBD2. Germline V gives CDR1 MNHEY, CDR2 SMNVEV (reference sequence). This CDR3 contains 15 residues. The J segment lost 3 bases and the V segment lost 7 bases, leaving 6 bases of the junction unmatched. The CDR3 reads CASTPGLAFYNEQFF. CDR3 sequence (DNA): TGTGCCAGCACTCCGGGACTAGCGTTCTACAATGAGCAGTTCTTC.

The genes are TRBV30 and TRBJ2-7; TRBD1 aligns across 7 bases. The V gene end was trimmed by 1 base and the J gene end by 1 base; junction bases not matched to a gene: 7. The CDR3 loop spans 15 amino acids. CDR1 and CDR2 (germline): GTSNPN, SVGIG (reference sequence). CDR3 region: CAWSGKQGVSYEQYF. CDR3 nucleotide sequence: TGTGCCTGGAGTGGTAAGCAGGGGGTTTCCTACGAGCAGTACTTC.

The V call is TRBV29-1, the J call TRBJ2-1; 7 positions match TRBD1. Unmatched junction bases numbered 9, after V lost 4 bases and J lost 9 bases. There are 13 residues in the CDR3. Germline lookup yields CDR1 SQVTM and CDR2 ANQGSEA. CDR3: CSVGQGLGGEQFF. In DNA form, the CDR3 reads TGCAGCGTTGGACAGGGCTTAGGTGGTGAGCAGTTCTTC.

This chain links TRBV14 with TRBJ2-3, with TRBD2 matching 7 bases. Trimming removed 2 bases from V and 0 bases from J; junction bases left unmatched: 5. There are 16 residues in the CDR3. Germline V CDR1 and CDR2: SGHDN, FVKESK. The CDR3 loop is CASSQPGLQSTDTQYF. Here the CDR3 DNA reads TGTGCCAGCAGCCAACCGGGACTACAAAGCACAGATACGCAGTATTTT.

DNA for the CDR3: TGTGCCAGCAGGTGGCTAGGGGGCACTGAAGCTTTCTTT. Protein: CASRWLGGTEAFF. The gene calls are TRBV2 and TRBJ1-1; perhaps TRBD1 as D (6 bases). Between the trimmed V and J ends, which lost 6 bases and 4 bases, there was a span of 12 bases. CDR1 is SNHLY and CDR2 is FYNNEI in the germline V gene. This CDR3 is built from 13 residues.

The chain links TRBV27 to TRBJ2-5; TRBD2 matches 10 bases. The J segment lost 0 bases and the V segment lost 5 bases, leaving 6 bases of the junction unmatched. This CDR3 region has 16 residues. Germline CDR1 reads MNHEY; CDR2 reads SMNVEV (reference sequence). The CDR3, as DNA: TGTGCCAGCAGTCACCGGACTAGCGGTTACCAAGAGACCCAGTACTTC. This codes for CASSHRTSGYQETQYF.

The rearrangement joins TRBV10-3 to TRBJ1-2; D not certain. The germline V gene has CDR1 ENHRY and CDR2 SYGVKD. V was cut by 2 bases and J by 3 bases, with 16 bases left in between. The CDR3 loop spans 16 amino acids. The CDR3 sequence: CAISEPGSNGDYGYTF. Written as DNA, the CDR3 is TGTGCCATCAGTGAGCCGGGGTCTAACGGAGACTATGGCTACACCTTC.

The chain combines TRBV10-3 with TRBJ1-1, with a weak D call TRBD1 (6 bases). V was shortened by 4 bases and J by 5 bases, with 14 bases between the two germline ends. The CDR3 runs 14 residues. Per the germline V gene, CDR1 is ENHRY and CDR2 is SYGVKD. The CDR3 spells CAISVEGGRTEAFF. The CDR3 DNA sequence: TGTGCCATCAGTGTTGAAGGGGGAAGGACTGAAGCTTTCTTT.

J is TRBJ2-7 and V is TRBV28, with D perhaps TRBD2 (5 bases). The CDR3 has 13 amino acids. V was clipped by 8 bases and J by 6 bases, with 17 bases between them. Germline V gene sequence: CDR1 MDHEN, CDR2 SYDVKM. The CDR3 reads CASQTQPRGEQYF. CDR3 in DNA: TGTGCCAGCCAGACCCAACCCCGGGGCGAGCAGTACTTC.

The rearrangement links TRBV20-1 to TRBJ2-7, with D uncertain. CDR3 length: 11 amino acids. Trimming removed 5 bases at V and 4 bases at J, with 9 bases between. CDR1 DFQATT and CDR2 SNEGSKA come from the germline V gene (reference sequence). Written as DNA, the CDR3 is TGCAGTGCTGGCCAGTTATACGAGCAGTACTTC. This translates into CSAGQLYEQYF.